This T cell receptor beta chain was retrieved from a study of type 1 regulatory T cells. Study-wide context: T-allo10 is a Tr1-enriched, alloantigen-specific CD4 T cell product made in vitro. Study-wide results and caveats: Type 1 regulatory T cells had a more restricted TCR repertoire than non-type 1 regulatory T cells.

A note on this clonotype: Antigen: not known.

MiXCR, applied by TCRdb to the reads, yields one record per CDR3 protein. The sample lists under 75,000 distinct CDR3 sequences; under 25% were seen once. The germline gives CDR1 DFQATT, CDR2 SNEGSKA (reference sequence). This CDR3 comprises 12 residues. Trimming cost V 4 bases and J 4 bases; bases outside gene matches: 2. The sample was cultured type 1 regulatory T (Tr1) cells, either the whole culture or a sorted fraction (not recorded which). This sequence was found in a human donor in good health. The chain has TRBV20-1 and TRBJ2-7; the match to TRBD1 covers 9 bases. The chain's CDR3 is CSAKQGAYEQYF. In DNA, the CDR3 is TGCAGTGCTAAACAGGGGGCGTACGAGCAGTACTTC.